This section outlines one T cell receptor (beta chain) sequence together with its context. The entry originates in a study of blood T cell repertoires in COVID-19. Study-wide background: Samples representing acute and convalescent COVID-19 were sourced from the United States, Italy and Spain. PBMCs, B-cell-depleted T cells, or T cells were the source of the cDNA or gDNA that made up the material.

The table came from immunoSEQ multiplex PCR; TCRdb's copy has only in-frame clones and leaves some out. Among roughly 250,000 clones listed, around 89% were seen once. Germline V gives CDR1 MNHEY, CDR2 SMNVEV (reference sequence). Trimming at V came to 10 bases and at J to 6 bases, leaving 20 bases not matched to a gene. CDR3 size: 17 residues. This TCR was recovered from a man aged 30 to 39 with acute or convalescent COVID-19. Sequenced material: peripheral blood. The V call is TRBV27, the J call TRBJ2-3; 9 bases line up with TRBD1. The CDR3 region has the DNA TGTGCCACTACTTTCTCCGGGGACAGGGTGTTTTTTGATACGCAGTATTTT. Translating it yields CATTFSGDRVFFDTQYF.